The source of this TCR beta chain is a study of T cells after posttransplantation cyclophosphamide. The table came from immunoSEQ multiplex PCR; TCRdb's copy has only in-frame clones and leaves some out. The profile shows about 21,000 clones, over 75% of them singletons. Controls had myeloablative marrow grafts with methotrexate and calcineurin inhibitor, sampled at 1 year. Regarding this clone: Its specificity is not known.

Germline assignment: CDR1 MGHRA and CDR2 YSYEKL. With 0 bases removed from V and 1 base from J, the gap between germline ends came to 9 bases. The CDR3 totals 15 residues. Study findings and constraints: Skin or GI-infiltrating T cells shared few TRB sequences with blood.

The sequenced sample was PBMCs, obtained around 380 days after allogeneic stem cell transplant with calcineurin inhibitor and methotrexate. V and J are TRBV4-1 and TRBJ1-2; possible D gene TRBD1, 6 bases. The origin of this receptor is a female patient aged 30-39 years who received an allogeneic stem cell transplant from an unrelated donor, was CMV-positive, and had acute and chronic GVHD. Some T cells may originate from the graft donor. CDR3 coding DNA: TGCGCCAGCAGCCAAGAAAGGACAGTTAACTATGGCTACACCTTC. Amino acids: CASSQERTVNYGYTF.